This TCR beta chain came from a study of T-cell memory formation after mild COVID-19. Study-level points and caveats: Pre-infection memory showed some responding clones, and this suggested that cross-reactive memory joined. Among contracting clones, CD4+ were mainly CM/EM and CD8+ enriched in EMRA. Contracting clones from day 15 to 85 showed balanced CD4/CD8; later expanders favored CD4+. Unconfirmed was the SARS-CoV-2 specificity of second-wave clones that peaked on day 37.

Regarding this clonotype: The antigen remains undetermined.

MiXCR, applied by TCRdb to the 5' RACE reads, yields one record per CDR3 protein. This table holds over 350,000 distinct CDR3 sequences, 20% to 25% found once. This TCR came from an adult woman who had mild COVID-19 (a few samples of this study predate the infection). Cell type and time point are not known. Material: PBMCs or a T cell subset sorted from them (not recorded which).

The CDR3 DNA follows: TGCAGCGCCCCCGTCGGGGGACTAGCGGGGGGCCATCCCTCCTACGAGCAGTACTTC. This gives the protein CSAPVGGLAGGHPSYEQYF. The chain is built from TRBV29-1 and TRBJ2-7; 15 bases align to TRBD2. Germline V gene sequence: CDR1 SQVTM, CDR2 ANQGSEA. CDR3 size: 19 residues. The ends lost 7 bases at V and 0 bases at J; junction bases unmatched: 16.